The clone carrying this T cell receptor beta chain was observed once. Newly diagnosed hyperthyroidism, duration under 2 months, in patients aged 18 to 65. Uncontrolled infection, other autoimmune disease, pregnancy or lactation excluded patients. Fresh 10 ml peripheral blood yielded PBMCs. The source material, RNA transcripts, was used to amplify TCR beta CDR3 regions. The primer set for the first-round RT-PCR of the TCR CDR3 was HTBI. TCRdb re-called the multiplex PCR reads with MiXCR, one entry per CDR3 protein. In the table there are about 360,000 distinct CDR3 sequences, approximately 14% of which are singletons. These data come from a study of T cells in Graves' hyperthyroidism and ophthalmopathy. Across the study: Upon initial diagnosis and before any treatment, peripheral blood was collected.

Germline V gene data show CDR1 as SGHNT and CDR2 as YYREEE (reference sequence). Trimming pared 3 bases from V and 1 base from J, leaving 19 bases between. The length of the CDR3 is 17 residues. The clonotype was recovered from a woman aged 18-29 years with Graves' hyperthyroidism that later progressed to Graves' ophthalmopathy. The chain joins TRBV5-4 to TRBJ1-1; TRBD1 might be the D (6 bases). Sequenced: blood. In nucleotides, the CDR3 is TGTGCCAGCAGCTGGGCGAAGAAGGACAGAAGGAACACTGAAGCTTTCTTT. This translates into CASSWAKKDRRNTEAFF.